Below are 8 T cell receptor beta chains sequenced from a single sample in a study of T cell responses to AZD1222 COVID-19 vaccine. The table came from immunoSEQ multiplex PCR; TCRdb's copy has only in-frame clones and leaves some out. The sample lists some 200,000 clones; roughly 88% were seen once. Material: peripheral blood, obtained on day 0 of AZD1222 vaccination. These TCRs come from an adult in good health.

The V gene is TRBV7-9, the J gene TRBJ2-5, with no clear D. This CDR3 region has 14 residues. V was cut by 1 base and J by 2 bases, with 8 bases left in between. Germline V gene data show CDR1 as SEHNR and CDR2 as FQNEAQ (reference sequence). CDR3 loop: CASSLGGTQETQYF. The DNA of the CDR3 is TGTGCCAGCAGCTTAGGGGGAACACAAGAGACCCAGTACTTC.

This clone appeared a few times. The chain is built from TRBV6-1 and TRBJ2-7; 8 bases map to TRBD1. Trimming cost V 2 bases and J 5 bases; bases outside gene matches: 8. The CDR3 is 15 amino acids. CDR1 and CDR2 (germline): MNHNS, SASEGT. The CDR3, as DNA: TGTGCCAGCAGTGAAAGTGACCAGGGGGCCCACGAGCAGTACTTC. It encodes CASSESDQGAHEQYF.

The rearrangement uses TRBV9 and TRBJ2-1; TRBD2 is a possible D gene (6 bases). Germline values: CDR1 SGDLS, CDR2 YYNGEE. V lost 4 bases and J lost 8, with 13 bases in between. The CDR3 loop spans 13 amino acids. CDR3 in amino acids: CASSIRLEDEQFF. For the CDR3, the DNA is TGTGCCAGCAGCATCCGACTAGAAGATGAGCAGTTCTTC.

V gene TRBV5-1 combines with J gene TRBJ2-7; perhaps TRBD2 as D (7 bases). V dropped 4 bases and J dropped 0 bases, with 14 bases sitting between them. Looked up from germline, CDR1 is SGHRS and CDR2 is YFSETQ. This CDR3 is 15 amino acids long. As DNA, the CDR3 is TGCGCCAGCAGCCCTGCGGGGGCAAACTCCTACGAGCAGTACTTC. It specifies CASSPAGANSYEQYF.

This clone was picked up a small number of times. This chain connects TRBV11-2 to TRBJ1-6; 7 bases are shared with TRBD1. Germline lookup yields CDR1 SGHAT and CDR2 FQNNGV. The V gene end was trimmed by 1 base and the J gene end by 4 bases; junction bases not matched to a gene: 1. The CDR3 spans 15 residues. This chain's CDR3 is CASSLVGQYNSPLHF. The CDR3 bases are TGTGCCAGCAGCTTAGTGGGACAGTATAATTCACCCCTCCACTTT.

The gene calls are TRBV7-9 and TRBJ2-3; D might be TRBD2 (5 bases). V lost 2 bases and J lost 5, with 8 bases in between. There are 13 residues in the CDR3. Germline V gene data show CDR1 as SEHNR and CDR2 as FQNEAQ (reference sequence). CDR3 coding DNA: TGTGCCAGCAGCTTATTCGAGGGAGATACGCAGTATTTT. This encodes CASSLFEGDTQYF.

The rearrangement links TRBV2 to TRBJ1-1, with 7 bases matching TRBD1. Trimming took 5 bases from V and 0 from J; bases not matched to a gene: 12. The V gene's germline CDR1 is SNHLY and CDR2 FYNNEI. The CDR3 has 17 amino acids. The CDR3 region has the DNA TGTGCCAGCAGTTATCCCGAGACAGGGTTTCTGAACACTGAAGCTTTCTTT. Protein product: CASSYPETGFLNTEAFF.

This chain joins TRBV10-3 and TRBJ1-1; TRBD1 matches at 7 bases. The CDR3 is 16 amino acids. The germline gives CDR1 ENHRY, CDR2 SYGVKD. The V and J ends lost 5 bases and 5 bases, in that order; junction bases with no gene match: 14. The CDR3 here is CAISPRPDRAGTEAFF. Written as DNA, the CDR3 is TGTGCCATCAGTCCCCGGCCCGACAGGGCGGGGACTGAAGCTTTCTTT.